This TCR beta chain was sequenced during a study of blood T cell repertoires in COVID-19. Sequenced by immunoSEQ multiplex PCR; TCRdb stores in-frame clones only, minus some. The sample holds hundreds of thousands of clones, approximately 89% seen once. Germline CDR1 MDHEN, CDR2 SYDVKM. The V segment lost 5 bases and the J segment 2 bases; nucleotides outside the gene matches: 13. CDR3 length: 18 residues. Sequences were obtained from PBMCs or T cells enriched from blood (not recorded which). The sequence derives from a woman aged 40 to 55 who had recovered from COVID-19. The gene calls are TRBV28 and TRBJ2-1; the match to TRBD2 covers 9 bases. The CDR3 here is CASSRTPLLAGAYNEQFF. The CDR3, as DNA: TGTGCCAGCAGTCGCACCCCACTACTAGCGGGCGCCTACAATGAGCAGTTCTTC. Full variable domain (outside the CDR3, taken from reference TRBV28 and TRBJ2-1): DVKVTQSSRYLVKRTGEKVFLECVQDMDHENMFWYRQDPGLGLRLIYFSYDVKMKEKGDIPEGYSVSREKKERFSLILESASTNQTSMYLCASSRTPLLAGAYNEQFFGPGTRLTVL.